Listed here are 30 T cell receptor beta chains from one sample, sequenced in a study of spatial heterogeneity in lung cancer. TCRdb itself ran the 5' RACE reads through MiXCR, one entry per CDR3 protein. The sample lists some 13,000 distinct CDR3 sequences, around 4% occurring once. As for time point: sample taken at primary tumor resection. Sequenced here: PBMCs, sampled at surgery. The receptors were sampled from a male donor with early-stage non-small cell lung cancer.

This clonotype was counted many times. This chain links TRBV29-1 with TRBJ2-1; D is unresolved. V gave up 8 bases and J gave up 4 bases, with 6 bases separating them. The germline V gene encodes CDR1 SQVTM and CDR2 ANQGSEA. The CDR3 covers 10 residues. CDR3 residues: CSFRYNEQFF. CDR3 bases: TGCAGCTTTCGTTACAATGAGCAGTTCTTC.

This clonotype was seen ten or more times. This rearrangement joins TRBV4-1 to TRBJ2-3; 8 nucleotides match TRBD2. Germline CDR1 is MGHRA and CDR2 is YSYEKL. V lost 7 bases to trimming and J lost 0 bases; unmatched junction nucleotides: 0. The CDR3 has 13 amino acids. CDR3 protein: CASTGGSTDTQYF. The CDR3 DNA reads as TGCGCCAGCACGGGGGGGAGCACAGATACGCAGTATTTT.

This clonotype was observed at least ten times. V usage is TRBV7-2 and J usage is TRBJ2-3; D is unresolved. CDR1 and CDR2 (germline): SGHTA, FQGNSA. The CDR3 consists of 14 residues. Deletions cut 4 bases from V and 7 bases from J, with 15 bases between. The CDR3 DNA follows: TGTGCCAGCAGCTCGGACGCGAGCGCGAATACGCAGTATTTT. Its protein product is CASSSDASANTQYF.

This clonotype was detected many times. The V gene is TRBV6-6, the J gene TRBJ1-1; possibly TRBD1 for D (6 bases). The V end was cut by 6 bases, the J end by 1 base, with 9 bases between. CDR3 length equals 13 residues. In germline, CDR1 is MNHNY, CDR2 SVGAGI (reference sequence). The CDR3 sequence is CASRRQENTEAFF. CDR3 bases: TGTGCCAGCAGGCGACAGGAGAACACTGAAGCTTTCTTT.

In this sample, this clonotype turned up many times. The J gene is TRBJ2-1, the V gene TRBV5-6; D gene ambiguous. With 1 base removed from V and 9 bases from J, the gap between germline ends came to 11 bases. Germline CDR1 reads SGHDT; CDR2 reads YYEEEE. CDR3 length equals 13 residues. CDR3 DNA sequence: TGTGCCAGCAGCTTGCAAGACTGGGGTGAGCAGTTCTTC. The encoded protein is CASSLQDWGEQFF.

This clonotype was seen at least ten times. The rearrangement joins TRBV7-9 to TRBJ2-7; 8 nucleotides match TRBD1. CDR1 SEHNR and CDR2 FQNEAQ come from the germline V gene (reference sequence). Trimming took 5 bases from V and 7 from J; bases not matched to a gene: 10. The CDR3 runs 14 residues. The DNA of the CDR3 is TGTGCCAGCAGCGCAGGGGGCGTCGTAAATGAGCAGTACTTC. Protein product: CASSAGGVVNEQYF.

In its sample, this clonotype was seen many times. The chain has TRBV29-1 and TRBJ2-3, with TRBD2 matching over 7 bases. Germline loops: CDR1 SQVTM, CDR2 ANQGSEA. V lost 6 bases and J lost 5; bases outside the gene matches: 8. CDR3 length equals 13 residues. DNA for the CDR3: TGCAGCGTCGCAGCGGGAACTGGAGATACGCAGTATTTT. Amino acid sequence: CSVAAGTGDTQYF.

This clonotype was found many times. The V gene is TRBV7-9, the J gene TRBJ2-1; 7 positions match TRBD1. The J segment lost 4 bases and the V segment lost 4 bases, leaving 10 bases of the junction unmatched. The CDR3 has 16 amino acids. Germline V gene sequence: CDR1 SEHNR, CDR2 FQNEAQ (reference sequence). In DNA form, the CDR3 reads TGTGCCAGCAGCTCCTCGACAGGGTTAAGATACAATGAGCAGTTCTTC. This sequence encodes CASSSSTGLRYNEQFF.

This clonotype was detected many times. This chain joins TRBV24-1 and TRBJ2-3, with D uncertain. Germline loops: CDR1 KGHDR, CDR2 SFDVKD. There are 16 residues in the CDR3. V lost 2 bases and J 2 bases, leaving 13 bases between the germline ends. As DNA, the CDR3 is TGTGCCACCAGTGATTATGGTGCGGATCTCACAGATACGCAGTATTTT. Residues: CATSDYGADLTDTQYF.

In its sample, this clonotype was seen many times. The chain is built from TRBV2 and TRBJ2-7; possibly TRBD1 for D (5 bases). Germline lookup yields CDR1 SNHLY and CDR2 FYNNEI. This CDR3 contains 13 residues. V lost 7 bases and J lost 0, with 10 bases in between. The CDR3 spells CASTQQDSYEQYF. The CDR3 DNA follows: TGTGCCAGCACCCAACAGGACTCCTACGAGCAGTACTTC.

This clonotype was detected many times. The chain employs TRBV20-1 and TRBJ2-1, with a possible D match to TRBD2 (6 bases). This CDR3 region has 13 residues. The V and J ends lost 8 bases and 7 bases respectively, with 18 bases between them. The germline V gene has CDR1 DFQATT and CDR2 SNEGSKA (reference sequence). The CDR3 DNA is TGCAGTAAAAGATTAGCGGTGGTTAATGAGCAGTTCTTC. Its translation: CSKRLAVVNEQFF.

There are a few counts of this clonotype. The chain combines TRBV6-5 with TRBJ1-1; 8 bases agree with TRBD1. Germline trimming cut 5 bases from V and 5 bases from J; bases unmatched to any gene: 4. CDR3 length: 13 amino acids. Germline V CDR1 and CDR2: MNHEY, SVGAGI. In nucleotides, the CDR3 is TGTGCCAGCAGTCTACAGGGGGAGACTGAAGCTTTCTTT. Protein sequence: CASSLQGETEAFF.

This clonotype showed up many times. V gene TRBV18 combines with J gene TRBJ1-1; TRBD1 agrees at 8 bases. Germline trimming cut 3 bases from V and 1 base from J; bases unmatched to any gene: 1. CDR3 length: 14 amino acids. Germline CDR1 KGHSH, CDR2 LQKENI. The CDR3 DNA sequence: TGTGCCAGCTCACCGGGACAGGCGAACACTGAAGCTTTCTTT. This gives the protein CASSPGQANTEAFF.

This clonotype was recorded many times. The rearrangement links TRBV6-2 or TRBV6-3 to TRBJ2-1; D might be TRBD2 (6 bases). With 1 base removed from V and 9 bases from J, the gap between germline ends came to 7 bases. The CDR3 covers 12 residues. Per germline, CDR1 MNHEY and CDR2 SVGEGT. The chain's CDR3 is CASSYYGSEQFF. CDR3 sequence (DNA): TGTGCCAGCAGTTACTACGGGAGTGAGCAGTTCTTC.

This clonotype was detected many times. J is TRBJ1-1 and V is TRBV6-6, with D uncertain. Trimming shortened V by 7 bases and J by 3 bases, and 12 bases separated the two germline ends. Germline V gene lookup returns CDR1 MNHNY and CDR2 SVGAGI (reference sequence). The CDR3 is 13 amino acids. CDR3 loop: CASTIGGYTEAFF. The CDR3 nucleotides read TGTGCCAGCACCATAGGAGGTTACACTGAAGCTTTCTTT.

This clonotype was counted only a few times. This chain links TRBV15 with TRBJ2-7; D remains unclear. This CDR3 has 14 residues. V lost 5 bases, J lost 4 bases, and 15 bases lay in between. The germline V gene encodes CDR1 LNHNV and CDR2 YYDKDF (reference sequence). CDR3 sequence reads: CATSPRSPPYEQYF. CDR3 nucleotide sequence: TGTGCCACCAGCCCCCGCTCCCCCCCTTACGAGCAGTACTTC.

In this sample, this clonotype turned up many times. The CDR3 nucleotides are TGCGCCAGCAGCCAAGTTCTCTCGACAGAGGGGATACAGAATGAGCAGTTCTTC. This gives the protein CASSQVLSTEGIQNEQFF. The chain couples TRBV4-3 to TRBJ2-1, with D perhaps given as TRBD1 or TRBD2 (5 bases each). In germline, CDR1 is LGHNA, CDR2 YSLEER. V was trimmed by 1 base and J by 7 bases, leaving 23 bases between them. The CDR3 totals 18 residues.

The table lists this clonotype with many counts. V and J are TRBV20-1 and TRBJ2-5, with 11 bases fitting TRBD2. V shed 6 bases, J shed 4 bases, and the junction held 7 bases outside the gene matches. In germline, CDR1 is DFQATT, CDR2 SNEGSKA (reference sequence). The CDR3 has 14 residues. The CDR3 region has the DNA TGCAGTGCCCAGCCCCTAGCGGGAGGAGAGACCCAGTACTTC. Amino acid sequence: CSAQPLAGGETQYF.

This clonotype was counted at least ten times. The genes are TRBV7-3 and TRBJ2-7; D is perhaps TRBD1 (5 bases). Germline V gives CDR1 SGHTA, CDR2 FQGTGA. The CDR3 is made up of 13 amino acids. V was pared by 1 base and J by 9 bases, with 13 bases between. Written as DNA, the CDR3 is TGTGCCAGCAGCTTAATGGGTCAGGGTCGGCAGTACTTC. Protein sequence: CASSLMGQGRQYF. Drawing the rest from reference TRBV7-3 and TRBJ2-7, the complete variable domain is GAGVSQTPSNKVTEKGKYVELRCDPISGHTALYWYRQSLGQGPEFLIYFQGTGAADDSGLPNDRFFAVRPEGSVSTLKIQRTERGDSAVYLCASSLMGQGRQYFGPGTRLTVT.

Ten or more counts support this clonotype. The chain recombines TRBV27 with TRBJ1-2; a weak D match, TRBD1 (6 bases). There are 13 residues in the CDR3. Germline assignment: CDR1 MNHEY and CDR2 SMNVEV (reference sequence). Trimming removed 5 bases at V and 2 bases at J, with 9 bases between. The CDR3 reads CASSADRNYGYTF. As DNA, the CDR3 is TGTGCCAGCAGTGCGGACAGAAACTATGGCTACACCTTC.

This clonotype showed up many times. The chain carries TRBV7-6 and TRBJ2-2, with D uncertain. Per the germline V gene, CDR1 is SGHVS and CDR2 is FNYEAQ. V lost 3 bases and J lost 1, with 6 bases in between. CDR3 size: 14 residues. The CDR3 DNA sequence: TGTGCCAGCAGCTTTACAGAGAACACCGGGGAGCTGTTTTTT. Protein sequence: CASSFTENTGELFF.

This clonotype was seen repeatedly, ten times or more. CDR3 nucleotides: TGCGCCAGCAGCCAACGCGACTTGGTAGCCTCCTACGAGCAGTACTTC. Translation gives CASSQRDLVASYEQYF. This sequence joins TRBV4-1 and TRBJ2-7; D is unresolved. Trimming took 2 bases from V and 0 from J, leaving 14 bases between them. This CDR3 spans 16 amino acids. Looked up from germline, CDR1 is MGHRA and CDR2 is YSYEKL.

This clonotype is medium-sized by share. This chain uses TRBV29-1 with TRBJ1-1; D not resolved. The germline V and J ends were trimmed by 5 bases and 3 bases, with 7 bases remaining between them. Per the germline V gene, CDR1 is SQVTM and CDR2 is ANQGSEA. The CDR3 totals 11 residues. This CDR3 is CSVSRDTEAFF. CDR3 nucleotide sequence: TGCAGCGTTAGTCGGGACACTGAAGCTTTCTTT.

The table lists this clonotype with many counts. The chain has TRBV30 and TRBJ2-2; tentatively, D is TRBD1 (6 bases). Trimming left V 1 base short and J 0 bases short, with 9 bases between. CDR3 size: 15 residues. Germline values: CDR1 GTSNPN, CDR2 SVGIG (reference sequence). In DNA, the CDR3 is TGTGCCTGGAGTGGAGGGACATCGAACACCGGGGAGCTGTTTTTT. Translation: CAWSGGTSNTGELFF.

This clonotype was observed many times. The V gene is TRBV12-3 or TRBV12-4, the J gene TRBJ2-7; TRBD2 matches 7 bases. CDR3 length: 16 residues. V was clipped by 2 bases and J by 3 bases; unmatched bases: 10. This CDR3 is CASSLFREALSYEQYF. CDR3 DNA sequence: TGTGCCAGCAGTTTATTCCGGGAGGCACTGAGCTACGAGCAGTACTTC.

CDR3 loop: CSARQDYEQYF. In DNA form, the CDR3 reads TGCAGTGCTAGACAGGACTACGAGCAGTACTTC. The chain recombines TRBV20-1 with TRBJ2-7, with unresolved D. The germline V gene encodes CDR1 DFQATT and CDR2 SNEGSKA (reference sequence). The CDR3 runs 11 residues. Trimming took off 2 bases at V and 3 bases at J, with 5 bases between the two ends.

This clonotype was found a few times. The genes are TRBV20-1 and TRBJ2-1; no clear D gene. The V and J ends lost 5 bases and 7 bases respectively, with 12 bases between them. This CDR3 region has 12 residues. In germline, CDR1 is DFQATT, CDR2 SNEGSKA (reference sequence). CDR3 nucleotide sequence: TGCAGTGCTCTTCAAAACTTGAATGAGCAGTTCTTC. Residues: CSALQNLNEQFF.

The rearrangement links TRBV7-2 to TRBJ2-3; D ambiguous. CDR1 is SGHTA and CDR2 is FQGNSA in the germline V gene. The V gene lost 5 bases and the J gene lost 4 bases, with 7 bases spanning the gap. The CDR3 covers 12 residues. As DNA, the CDR3 is TGTGCCAGCAGCCCCGCGCCAGATACGCAGTATTTT. Protein sequence: CASSPAPDTQYF. Full variable domain (rest looked up from reference TRBV7-2 and TRBJ2-3): GAGVSQSPSNKVTEKGKDVELRCDPISGHTALYWYRQSLGQGLEFLIYFQGNSAPDKSGLPSDRFSAERTGGSVSTLTIQRTQQEDSAVYLCASSPAPDTQYFGPGTRLTVL.

This clonotype was counted many times. The gene calls are TRBV6-5 and TRBJ2-5; no definite D call. This CDR3 has 13 amino acids. Trimming pared 5 bases from V and 3 bases from J, leaving 10 bases between. Per germline, CDR1 MNHEY and CDR2 SVGAGI. CDR3 sequence reads: CASSLQVKETQYF. CDR3 bases: TGTGCCAGCAGTCTCCAGGTGAAAGAGACCCAGTACTTC.

This clonotype was seen many times. The chain recombines TRBV20-1 with TRBJ1-5; no firm D call. From germline, CDR1 is DFQATT and CDR2 SNEGSKA (reference sequence). Deletions cut 1 base from V and 1 base from J, with 5 bases between. The CDR3 has 13 residues. CDR3 residues: CSARVTSNQPQHF. CDR3 DNA sequence: TGCAGTGCTAGAGTCACGAGCAATCAGCCCCAGCATTTT.